This passage covers 30 T cell receptor beta chains from one sample sequenced in a study of T-cell reconstitution after alpha-beta-depleted transplantation in children. The library targeted TCRbeta and was prepared with unique molecular identifiers. TCRdb re-derived calls from the PCR reads in MiXCR, one entry per CDR3 protein. The data hold approximately 980,000 distinct CDR3 sequences, with roughly 29% observed a single time. Specimen: PBMCs, mostly from graft donor cells, collected 360 days after TCRalphabeta/CD19-depleted stem cell transplant. All receptors derive from a boy under two years old who had a stem cell transplant for SCID, so the T cells may come from the graft donor.

This clonotype appeared a few times. V and J are TRBV5-1 and TRBJ1-1; no definite D call. V dropped 4 bases and J dropped 7 bases, with 17 bases sitting between them. This CDR3 spans 14 amino acids. Germline V CDR1 and CDR2: SGHRS, YFSETQ. The CDR3 DNA is TGCGCCAGCAGCGAAACGCCCCGGGCGATTGAAGCTTTCTTT. Amino acids: CASSETPRAIEAFF.

In DNA form, the CDR3 reads TGCGCCAGCAGCCGGGCGCAGGGGGTGGGCACTGAAGCTTTCTTT. Translated, it gives CASSRAQGVGTEAFF. The rearrangement links TRBV4-1 to TRBJ1-1; 7 bases are shared with TRBD1. After removal of 4 bases from V and 4 bases from J, the junction contained 9 bases not matched to a gene. Germline values: CDR1 MGHRA, CDR2 YSYEKL. This CDR3 is 15 amino acids long.

This clonotype was observed a few times. The genes are TRBV5-6 and TRBJ2-1, with D tentatively TRBD2 (5 bases). This CDR3 is built from 14 residues. Germline lookup yields CDR1 SGHDT and CDR2 YYEEEE. V dropped 3 bases and J dropped 2 bases, with 9 bases sitting between them. CDR3 sequence reads: CASSSPTTYNEQFF. In DNA form, the CDR3 reads TGTGCCAGCAGCTCCCCGACTACCTACAATGAGCAGTTCTTC.

This clonotype was observed a handful of times. CDR3 nucleotides: TGTGCCACCAGCAGAGCTAGACCTTCAGGGGAGACCCAGTACTTC. This gives the protein CATSRARPSGETQYF. The genes are TRBV15 and TRBJ2-5; perhaps TRBD1 as D (5 bases). This CDR3 region has 15 residues. Trimming took 1 base from V and 5 from J, leaving 14 bases between them. In germline, CDR1 is LNHNV, CDR2 YYDKDF (reference sequence). The whole variable domain, remainder taken from reference TRBV15 and TRBJ2-5, is DAMVIQNPRYQVTQFGKPVTLSCSQTLNHNVMYWYQQKSSQAPKLLFHYYDKDFNNEADTPDNFQSRRPNTSFCFLDIRSPGLGDTAMYLCATSRARPSGETQYFGPGTRLLVL.

This clonotype was picked up a small number of times. The rearrangement joins TRBV4-2 to TRBJ2-1; a possible D gene is TRBD2 (7 bases). CDR3 length equals 15 residues. CDR1 is LGHNA, CDR2 YNFKEQ, per germline. V was cut by 4 bases and J by 12 bases, with 22 bases left in between. In DNA, the CDR3 is TGTGCCAGCAGCCCTCTCGGTGGGGGGGGCCCCTGGCAGTTCTTC. It translates to CASSPLGGGGPWQFF.

The chain couples TRBV2 to TRBJ1-1; D is uncertain. Germline CDR1 and CDR2: SNHLY and FYNNEI. The CDR3 contains 13 residues. Between the trimmed V and J ends, which lost 0 bases and 1 base, there was a span of 3 bases. CDR3 loop: CASSEATNTEAFF. The CDR3 DNA follows: TGTGCCAGCAGTGAAGCAACGAACACTGAAGCTTTCTTT.

The sample holds a few counts of this clonotype. The chain couples TRBV29-1 to TRBJ1-1; D may be TRBD1 (5 bases). The V and J ends lost 7 bases and 2 bases respectively, with 14 bases between them. This CDR3 spans 13 amino acids. Looked up from germline, CDR1 is SQVTM and CDR2 is ANQGSEA. The CDR3 bases are TGCAGCGCCGCACTTCAGGGTAACACTGAAGCTTTCTTT. This encodes CSAALQGNTEAFF.

V usage is TRBV5-1 and J usage is TRBJ1-2; the D is unclear. The V end lost 0 bases, the J end lost 8 bases, and 8 bases lay between the germline ends. The germline CDR1 and CDR2 sequences are SGHRS and YFSETQ. The CDR3 is made up of 12 amino acids. CDR3 loop: CASSLDRSGYTF. The CDR3 DNA follows: TGCGCCAGCAGCTTGGATAGGAGCGGCTACACCTTC.

The chain links TRBV4-1 to TRBJ2-5; D possibly corresponds to TRBD2 (7 bases). Looked up from germline, CDR1 is MGHRA and CDR2 is YSYEKL. This CDR3 has 16 amino acids. V lost 0 bases to trimming and J lost 5 bases, with 16 bases between them. The CDR3, as DNA: TGCGCCAGCAGCCAAGATGCTTGGGGGGGCGGGGAGACCCAGTACTTC. It is translated as CASSQDAWGGGETQYF.

The chain has TRBV2 and TRBJ1-1; D is ambiguous. V lost 2 bases and J 11 bases, leaving 27 bases between the germline ends. Germline CDR1 reads SNHLY; CDR2 reads FYNNEI. The CDR3 has 17 amino acids. CDR3 bases: TGTGCCAGCAGTGAAACATGGTCGGTGGCAGGCGCGCGTAGGGCTTTCTTT. Translation gives CASSETWSVAGARRAFF. The complete variable domain, with remaining parts taken from reference TRBV2 and TRBJ1-1, reads EPEVTQTPSHQVTQMGQEVILRCVPISNHLYFYWYRQILGQKVEFLVSFYNNEISEKSEIFDDQFSVERPDGSNFTLKIRSTKLEDSAMYFCASSETWSVAGARRAFFGQGTRLTVV.

This clonotype has more than one count but fewer than ten. This chain connects TRBV5-1 to TRBJ1-1; no clear D. Per the germline V gene, CDR1 is SGHRS and CDR2 is YFSETQ. This CDR3 is built from 15 residues. The ends were cut back, 3 bases at V and 0 bases at J, with 12 bases in the middle. The CDR3 coding sequence is TGCGCCAGCAGCTCAAACAGTCTTTTGAACACTGAAGCTTTCTTT. This translates into CASSSNSLLNTEAFF.

This clonotype has only a few counts. Compared with germline, one end of the junction differs, possibly owing to a read error. The chain links TRBV6-5 to TRBJ2-7; D possibly matches TRBD1 or TRBD2 (6 bases each). This CDR3 contains 16 residues. The germline gives CDR1 MNHEY, CDR2 SVGAGI. The CDR3 loop reads CASIYSAGTLSYEQYF. The DNA for the CDR3 is TGTGCCAGCATTTACTCGGCGGGGACACTATCCTACGAGCAGTACTTC.

This clonotype has ten or more counts. Sequence at one end of the junction differs from germline and may be a read error. This sequence joins TRBV5-1 and TRBJ1-5; D is undetermined. CDR1 and CDR2 from the germline V gene are SGHRS and YFSETQ. This CDR3 spans 15 amino acids. CDR3 in DNA: TGTGCCAGCAGTTTGGGAGGTTATAGCAATCAGCCCCAGCATTTT. Its protein is CASSLGGYSNQPQHF.

The V and J genes are TRBV10-3 and TRBJ2-1, with D possibly being TRBD2 (5 bases). CDR1 and CDR2 from the germline V gene are ENHRY and SYGVKD. The CDR3 covers 14 residues. V lost 0 bases and J lost 4, with 7 bases in between. In nucleotides, the CDR3 is TGTGCCATCAGTGAGTCGGGCGGGTACAATGAGCAGTTCTTC. It translates to CAISESGGYNEQFF.

The chain uses TRBV6-1 and TRBJ2-5; no clear D. Trimming cost V 6 bases and J 3 bases, with 14 bases left between them. This CDR3 has 14 amino acids. In germline, CDR1 is MNHNS, CDR2 SASEGT. The CDR3 protein is CASSPRRTEETQYF. The DNA of the CDR3 is TGTGCCAGCAGCCCTAGAAGGACGGAAGAGACCCAGTACTTC.

This clonotype has more than one count but fewer than ten. V and J are TRBV5-1 and TRBJ2-7; D perhaps matches TRBD2 (6 bases). Germline-derived CDR1 and CDR2 are SGHRS and YFSETQ. Trimming shortened V by 4 bases and J by 4 bases, and 18 bases separated the two germline ends. This CDR3 has 15 amino acids. The CDR3 DNA reads TGCGCCAGCAGCCAAGCCGGGACTGGCTTTTACGAGCAGTACTTC. Protein sequence: CASSQAGTGFYEQYF.

This clonotype turned up a few times. This chain connects TRBV5-4 to TRBJ2-1, with D maybe TRBD1 (5 bases). The V end lost 2 bases, the J end lost 12 bases, and 21 bases lay between the germline ends. The germline V gene encodes CDR1 SGHNT and CDR2 YYREEE (reference sequence). This CDR3 is built from 15 residues. CDR3 in DNA: TGTGCCAGCAGCTTTGGGATTAATGAGCAAGGGGCGCAGTTCTTC. Translating gives CASSFGINEQGAQFF.

The rearrangement joins TRBV24-1 to TRBJ2-3, with 7 bases fitting TRBD1. CDR1 and CDR2 from the germline V gene are KGHDR and SFDVKD. This CDR3 comprises 16 residues. V was clipped by 3 bases and J by 2 bases; unmatched bases: 7. This CDR3 reads CATSDPTDRDTDTQYF. DNA of the CDR3: TGTGCCACCAGTGATCCGACAGACAGGGACACAGATACGCAGTATTTT.

This clonotype was seen a few times. The chain's CDR3 is CATSRSGGGEQYF. CDR3 nucleotide sequence: TGTGCCACCAGTAGATCGGGCGGAGGGGAGCAGTACTTC. The chain links TRBV24-1 to TRBJ2-7; D might be TRBD2 (6 bases). V was pared by 6 bases and J by 7 bases, with 15 bases between. The CDR3 extends over 13 amino acids. The germline V gene encodes CDR1 KGHDR and CDR2 SFDVKD.

The gene calls are TRBV4-2 and TRBJ2-6; 10 bases align to TRBD1. CDR1 is LGHNA and CDR2 is YNFKEQ in the germline V gene. The J segment lost 0 bases and the V segment lost 1 base, leaving 15 bases of the junction unmatched. There are 22 residues in the CDR3. CDR3 nucleotide sequence: TGTGCCAGCAGCCAAGGCTCCTCACGGGACAGGGGCCCTCACTCTGGGGCCAACGTCCTGACTTTC. Its protein is CASSQGSSRDRGPHSGANVLTF.

The chain uses TRBV20-1 and TRBJ2-2, with 8 bases aligning to TRBD1. CDR3 size: 13 residues. With V trimmed by 3 bases and J by 6 bases, 3 bases remained unmatched. CDR1 DFQATT and CDR2 SNEGSKA come from the germline V gene (reference sequence). CDR3 loop: CSARVQGAGELFF. The DNA of the CDR3 is TGCAGTGCTAGGGTACAGGGGGCCGGGGAGCTGTTTTTT.

The sample holds a few counts of this clonotype. The chain recombines TRBV9 with TRBJ1-2; D might be TRBD1 (6 bases). The CDR3 consists of 14 residues. Trimming stripped 0 bases from V and 8 bases from J, with 14 bases between. Germline V gene lookup returns CDR1 SGDLS and CDR2 YYNGEE. CDR3 DNA sequence: TGTGCCAGCAGCGTAGTTCCAGGGGCTGGCGGCTACACCTTC. Translation: CASSVVPGAGGYTF.

This clonotype was seen at least ten times. The gene calls are TRBV10-3 and TRBJ2-7, with D unclear. CDR3 size: 14 residues. CDR1 ENHRY and CDR2 SYGVKD come from the germline V gene. Between the trimmed V and J ends, which lost 0 bases and 1 base, there was a span of 7 bases. The CDR3 region is CAISESPPSYEQYF. CDR3 DNA sequence: TGTGCCATCAGTGAGTCCCCCCCTTCCTACGAGCAGTACTTC.

The chain combines TRBV9 with TRBJ2-1; D ambiguous. The CDR3 consists of 14 residues. The germline gives CDR1 SGDLS, CDR2 YYNGEE. V lost 2 bases, J lost 1 base, and 7 bases lay in between. DNA of the CDR3: TGTGCCAGCAGCGTCAGCCTGTCCTACAATGAGCAGTTCTTC. It encodes CASSVSLSYNEQFF.

This clonotype was seen just once. This chain links TRBV6-2 or TRBV6-3 with TRBJ1-4, with TRBD1 matching over 8 bases. Trimming at V came to 4 bases and at J to 8 bases, leaving 12 bases not matched to a gene. This CDR3 has 16 amino acids. Germline lookup yields CDR1 MNHEY and CDR2 SVGEGT. CDR3 DNA sequence: TGTGCCAGCAGTTGGCCTCCGGGACAGGTTAGGGAAAAACTGTTTTTT. Protein: CASSWPPGQVREKLFF.

This clonotype has only a few counts. This chain links TRBV5-1 with TRBJ2-1, with D perhaps TRBD1 or TRBD2 (5 bases each). The CDR3 is 16 amino acids. The germline gives CDR1 SGHRS, CDR2 YFSETQ. The V end lost 0 bases, the J end lost 6 bases, and 16 bases lay between the germline ends. The CDR3 here is CASSLARGAVFNEQFF. CDR3 DNA sequence: TGCGCCAGCAGCTTGGCGAGGGGCGCCGTATTCAATGAGCAGTTCTTC.

This chain connects TRBV28 to TRBJ2-1; 15 bases are shared with TRBD2. Per germline, CDR1 MDHEN and CDR2 SYDVKM. J lost 5 bases, V lost 3 bases, and 11 bases had no gene match. This CDR3 spans 19 amino acids. The chain's CDR3 is CASSFLGLAGGYWDNEQFF. DNA for the CDR3: TGTGCCAGCAGTTTTCTCGGACTAGCGGGGGGGTATTGGGACAATGAGCAGTTCTTC.

This chain uses TRBV5-1 with TRBJ1-2; TRBD1 is a possible D gene (6 bases). There are 17 residues in the CDR3. CDR1 is SGHRS and CDR2 is YFSETQ in the germline V gene. V shed 0 bases and J shed 2 bases, with 17 bases lying between them. CDR3 sequence reads: CASSLAGVGAANYGYTF. The CDR3 DNA follows: TGCGCCAGCAGCTTGGCCGGTGTGGGGGCCGCGAACTATGGCTACACCTTC. Together with reference TRBV5-1 and TRBJ1-2, the CDR3 gives the full variable domain: KAGVTQTPRYLIKTRGQQVTLSCSPISGHRSVSWYQQTPGQGLQFLFEYFSETQRNKGNFPGRFSGRQFSNSRSEMNVSTLELGDSALYLCASSLAGVGAANYGYTFGSGTRLTVV.

The genes are TRBV20-1 and TRBJ2-5; D is ambiguous. Germline CDR1 and CDR2: DFQATT and SNEGSKA (reference sequence). The CDR3 contains 13 residues. V was clipped by 0 bases and J by 1 base, with 6 bases between them. The CDR3, as DNA: TGCAGTGCTAGAGATTATCGCCAAGAGACCCAGTACTTC. Its translation is CSARDYRQETQYF.

This clonotype was observed a few times. The rearrangement joins TRBV11-2 to TRBJ2-2, with TRBD2 identical over 7 bases. Unmatched junction bases numbered 3, after V lost 7 bases and J lost 1 base. Germline CDR1 and CDR2: SGHAT and FQNNGV. This CDR3 contains 14 residues. In DNA form, the CDR3 reads TGTGCCAGCATGGGCGGGGGGAACACCGGGGAGCTGTTTTTT. Translating gives CASMGGGNTGELFF.